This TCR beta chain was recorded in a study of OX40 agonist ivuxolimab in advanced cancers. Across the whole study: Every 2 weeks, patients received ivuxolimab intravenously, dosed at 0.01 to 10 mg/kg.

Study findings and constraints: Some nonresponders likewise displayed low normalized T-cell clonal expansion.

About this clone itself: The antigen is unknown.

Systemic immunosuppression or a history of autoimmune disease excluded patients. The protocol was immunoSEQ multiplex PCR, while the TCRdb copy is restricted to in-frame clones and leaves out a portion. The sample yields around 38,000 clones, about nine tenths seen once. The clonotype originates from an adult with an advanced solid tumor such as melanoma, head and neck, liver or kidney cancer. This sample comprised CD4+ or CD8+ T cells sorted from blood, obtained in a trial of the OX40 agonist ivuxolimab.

The CDR3 here is CASSFTLSGTGELFF. In DNA form, the CDR3 reads TGTGCCAGCAGTTTTACATTAAGCGGGACCGGGGAGCTGTTTTTT. The chain recombines TRBV27 with TRBJ2-2, with TRBD2 as a possible D gene (6 bases). The CDR3 covers 15 residues. Trimming took 3 bases from V and 5 from J, leaving 13 bases between them. Germline lookup yields CDR1 MNHEY and CDR2 SMNVEV (reference sequence).